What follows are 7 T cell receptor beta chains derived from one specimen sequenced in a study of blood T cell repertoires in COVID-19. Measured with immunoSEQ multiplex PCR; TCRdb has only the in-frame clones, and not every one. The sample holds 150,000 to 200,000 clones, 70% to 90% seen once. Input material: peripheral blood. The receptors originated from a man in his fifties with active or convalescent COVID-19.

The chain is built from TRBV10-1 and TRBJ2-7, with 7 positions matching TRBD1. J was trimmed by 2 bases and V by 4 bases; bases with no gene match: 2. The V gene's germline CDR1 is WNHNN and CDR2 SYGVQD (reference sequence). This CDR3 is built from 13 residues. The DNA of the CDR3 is TGCGCCAGCAGTGTGCAGGGGGCCTACGAGCAGTACTTC. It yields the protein CASSVQGAYEQYF.

CDR3 residues: CASSSRAGANNEQFF. The CDR3, as DNA: TGTGCCAGCAGCTCAAGGGCAGGGGCAAACAATGAGCAGTTCTTC. This chain links TRBV7-9 with TRBJ2-1, with D maybe TRBD1 (6 bases). Germline values: CDR1 SEHNR, CDR2 FQNEAQ (reference sequence). The CDR3 covers 15 residues. Trimming pared 4 bases from V and 5 bases from J, leaving 15 bases between.

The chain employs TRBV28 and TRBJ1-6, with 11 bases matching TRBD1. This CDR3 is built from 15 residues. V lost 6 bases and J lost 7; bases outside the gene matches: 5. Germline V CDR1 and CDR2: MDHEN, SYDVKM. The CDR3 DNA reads TGTGCCAGCAGCCGCGGGACAGGGGGGAATTCACCCCTCCACTTT. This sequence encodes CASSRGTGGNSPLHF. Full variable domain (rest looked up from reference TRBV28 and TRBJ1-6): DVKVTQSSRYLVKRTGEKVFLECVQDMDHENMFWYRQDPGLGLRLIYFSYDVKMKEKGDIPEGYSVSREKKERFSLILESASTNQTSMYLCASSRGTGGNSPLHFGNGTRLTVT.

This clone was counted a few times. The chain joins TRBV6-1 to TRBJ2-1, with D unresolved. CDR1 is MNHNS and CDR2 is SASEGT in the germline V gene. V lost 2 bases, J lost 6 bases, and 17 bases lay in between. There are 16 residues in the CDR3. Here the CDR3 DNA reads TGTGCCAGCAGTGAATTCTCTACCCCGCCCTCCAATGAGCAGTTCTTC. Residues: CASSEFSTPPSNEQFF.

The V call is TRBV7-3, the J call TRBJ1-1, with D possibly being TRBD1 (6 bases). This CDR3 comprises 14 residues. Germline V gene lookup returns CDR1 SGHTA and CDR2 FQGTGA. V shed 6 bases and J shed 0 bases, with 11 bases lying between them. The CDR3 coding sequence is TGTGCCAGCAGATCACAGGGAGTGAACACTGAAGCTTTCTTT. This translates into CASRSQGVNTEAFF. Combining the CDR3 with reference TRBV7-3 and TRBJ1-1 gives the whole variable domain GAGVSQTPSNKVTEKGKYVELRCDPISGHTALYWYRQSLGQGPEFLIYFQGTGAADDSGLPNDRFFAVRPEGSVSTLKIQRTERGDSAVYLCASRSQGVNTEAFFGQGTRLTVV.

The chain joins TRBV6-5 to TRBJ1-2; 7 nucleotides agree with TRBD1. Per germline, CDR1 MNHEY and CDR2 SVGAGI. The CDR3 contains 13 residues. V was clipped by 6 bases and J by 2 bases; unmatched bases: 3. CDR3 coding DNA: TGTGCCAGCAGGGGACAGACGAACTATGGCTACACCTTC. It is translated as CASRGQTNYGYTF.

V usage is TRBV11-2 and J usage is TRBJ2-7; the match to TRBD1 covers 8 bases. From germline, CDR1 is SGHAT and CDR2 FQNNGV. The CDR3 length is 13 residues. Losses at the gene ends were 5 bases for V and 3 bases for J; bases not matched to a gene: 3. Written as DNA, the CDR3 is TGTGCCAGCAGCCGACAGGGGTTCTACGAGCAGTACTTC. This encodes CASSRQGFYEQYF.